This T cell receptor beta chain stems from a study of Graves' ophthalmopathy and Graves' hyperthyroidism. This clonotype was observed many times. Stable hyperthyroidism meant no progression to ophthalmopathy within 18 months of follow-up. Enrollment excluded any patients with other autoimmune diseases, uncontrolled infections, pregnancy or lactation. PBMCs originated in approximately 9.1 ml of fresh peripheral blood. RNA transcripts served as template for amplifying TCR beta CDR3 sequences. Scientists carried out first-round RT-PCR using HTBI primers and then a second-round multiplex PCR. TCRdb analysed the multiplex PCR reads with MiXCR anew, one entry per CDR3 protein. This sample has 300,000 to 450,000 distinct CDR3 sequences; about a sixth occur once, and the top ten carry 2.4%. The CDR3 loop spans 15 amino acids. CDR1 is MNHNS and CDR2 is SASEGT in the germline V gene. V shed 0 bases and J shed 7 bases, with 13 bases lying between them.

The sequence derives from an adult woman with stable Graves' hyperthyroidism. Sequencing was performed on peripheral blood. The rearrangement joins TRBV6-1 to TRBJ1-5; a weak D match, TRBD1 (5 bases). CDR3 DNA: TGTGCCAGCAGTGAAGCGCGCGGGGGTTACCAGCCCCAGCATTTT. Translation: CASSEARGGYQPQHF.